Listed below are T cell receptor beta chains from one sample, sequenced in a study of human T cells and chemical hapten exposure. TCRdb re-called the RACE reads through MiXCR, storing one row per CDR3 protein. The sample shows more than 110,000 distinct CDR3 sequences, approximately 12% of them seen only once. Sequenced material: whole blood, taken in connection with sensitization to the hapten diphenylcyclopropenone (DPC). These receptor sequences come from a woman aged 45-65 years with alopecia areata. Some clones in this sample may be carry-over from other donors' samples. Both conserved end residues are part of each CDR3. A D gene is named only where the DNA matches it firmly. Not every row has a clone size; where given, it reads once, few, many or a size class.

NA	NA	TRBJ2-5	TRBV3-1	CASSQGPLQETQYF	TGTGCCAGCAGCCAAGGGCCCCTCCAAGAGACCCAGTACTTC
NA	TRBD2	TRBJ2-7	TRBV4-3	CASSQDRLAAQYF	TGCGCCAGCAGCCAAGACAGACTAGCGGCACAGTACTTC
few	TRBD1	TRBJ2-3	TRBV7-9	CASSWRTGRSDTQYF	TGTGCCAGCAGCTGGAGGACAGGGAGGTCAGATACGCAGTATTTT
few	NA	TRBJ1-4	TRBV4-2	CASSHGGSDEKLFF	TGTGCCAGCAGCCATGGGGGTTCGGATGAAAAACTGTTTTTT
NA	NA	TRBJ2-7	TRBV30	CAWRQQDVSYEQYF	TGTGCCTGGAGACAGCAGGACGTCTCCTACGAGCAGTACTTC
many	NA	TRBJ2-3	TRBV28	CASSLVGPADTQYF	TGTGCCAGCAGTTTGGTGGGCCCCGCGGATACGCAGTATTTT
few	TRBD1	TRBJ2-7	TRBV10-3	CAISGPGGGEQYF	TGTGCCATCAGTGGTCCAGGGGGCGGCGAGCAGTACTTC
NA	TRBD2	TRBJ2-5	TRBV5-4	CASSLVTSGFETQYF	TGTGCCAGCAGCTTGGTGACTAGCGGGTTTGAGACCCAGTACTTC
NA	NA	TRBJ2-7	TRBV29-1	CSAVQGTAYEQYF	TGCAGCGCTGTCCAGGGTACGGCCTACGAGCAGTACTTC
NA	TRBD2	TRBJ2-5	TRBV19	CASSPKKGTSGRPQETQYF	TGTGCCAGTAGTCCGAAGAAGGGGACTAGCGGGAGGCCCCAAGAGACCCAGTACTTC
NA	NA	TRBJ2-1	TRBV27	CASSLLGPHNEQFF	TGTGCCAGCAGTTTACTAGGCCCCCACAATGAGCAGTTCTTC
few	NA	TRBJ1-5	TRBV20-1	CSATGTQGGVDQPQHF	TGCAGTGCAACCGGGACCCAGGGAGGGGTCGATCAGCCCCAGCATTTT
few	NA	TRBJ2-1	TRBV11-2	CASSFNRDNEQFF	TGTGCCAGCAGCTTTAACAGGGACAATGAGCAGTTCTTC
few	NA	TRBJ2-1	TRBV5-1	CASSLGADYNEQFF	TGCGCCAGCAGCTTGGGGGCGGACTACAATGAGCAGTTCTTC
few	NA	TRBJ2-1	TRBV6-1	CASPGPPTHNEQFF	TGTGCCAGCCCGGGCCCCCCCACGCACAATGAGCAGTTCTTC
NA	NA	TRBJ1-1	TRBV11-2	CASSLASRGTENTEAFF	TGTGCCAGCAGCTTAGCTTCAAGAGGGACGGAGAACACTGAAGCTTTCTTT
few	TRBD2	TRBJ2-5	TRBV5-1	CASSLKVAGGLETQYF	TGCGCCAGCAGCTTAAAGGTAGCGGGAGGTCTAGAGACCCAGTACTTC